The entry that follows covers one TCR beta chain sequence. A few counts support this clonotype. What this receptor recognizes is not known. Per-base qualities were not stored, and no clone one base away is much larger. The time point label for this specimen denotes: patch test 1, 2 weeks after DPC sensitization. This specimen's treatment or condition label, interpreted: therapeutic diphenylcyclopropenone sensitization with weekly scalp DPC. Blood at each patch-test visit was drawn before the patch test was applied. To be eligible, patients had to be aged 18 to 70, diagnosed with alopecia and judged suitable for DPC therapy, while pregnant patients were excluded. Unfractionated whole blood was collected in Tempus Blood RNA tubes, and total RNA was extracted from that blood. The sample comes from a study of human T cells and chemical hapten exposure (dated by TCRdb to the early 2020s). About the investigation overall: For sensitization, 2% DPC in acetone was applied to a 2 cm by 2 cm area of upper inner arm skin. Patients additionally received weekly therapeutic DPC doses to the scalp throughout the roughly 25-week study period. Patient blood was sampled pre-sensitization (week 0) and at 2, 6 and about 24 weeks after DPC sensitization. The libraries were sequenced as a pool, and the TCR yield per sample differed mostly because of small variations in library volumes within the pool. For TCR sequencing, blood came from approximately 29 alopecia patients at anywhere from one to four time points (pre-sensitization, 2, 6 and 24 weeks). Most of the patients in the cohort were female, and the cohort covered alopecia areata with under or over 50% scalp involvement, alopecia totalis and alopecia universalis. In alopecia patients, the study followed how the peripheral blood TCR repertoire changed in vivo over primary and secondary sensitization to diphenylcyclopropenone (DPC), a hapten. Patch tests used Finn chambers with 0.01% DPC on the upper back, scored after 6 days by International Contact Dermatitis Research Group standards. Here is what the overall study found, with its caveats: All patients had alopecia, a presumed autoimmune disease, so their immune response might differ from that of healthy individuals. Repeated subsampling changed both the strength of the expansion versus patch-test correlation and the threshold at which that correlation became significant. DPC sensitization did not change how many TCRs were above 1 in 1000 frequency, and no evidence was found of alterations in global repertoire structure. Patch test score correlated positively with the number of PT1 expanded TCRs, reaching significance at thresholds 8, 16 and 32 but not at 4. Compared with pre-sensitization or healthy control sets, expanded TCRs formed significantly more large CDR3 similarity clusters, which is consistent with antigen-driven responses.

CDR1 and CDR2, looked up from the germline V gene (reference sequence), are LGHDT and YNNKEL. The CDR3 holds 18 amino acids from the cysteine to the phenylalanine. The kept DNA is CDR3 alone, 54 bases in frame from the first base. V loses 1 base at its end and J loses 3 bases; junction bases beyond the gene matches: 13. The library was built by means of RACE. Sequencing used a NextSeq 500. Library preparation attached unique molecular identifiers to individual cDNA molecules for quantitative, reproducible TCR counting. From each blood RNA sample, both TCR alpha and TCR beta chains were sequenced. The study's processing was this. Samples had a median of approximately 96,000 TCRs, with a range from about 23,224 to 750,000. V, J and CDR3 annotation of the TCR reads was performed with the Decombinator software suite. Every sample was subsampled to the same number of TCRs (28,000) for the PS versus PT1 abundance plots. Expanded TCRs were defined as absent before sensitization and observed at least eight times at the 2-week time point. The public sequencing data were trimmed at Q25 with fastp and processed into clonotypes with MiXCR by TCRdb, which kept only in-frame beta chains. Rows with one shared CDR3 protein collapse into an entry with the most common genes and DNA. The V and J calls shown here were made by TCRdb, not taken from the authors' results. The sample table holds nearly 350,000 distinct CDR3 sequences, of which 5.5% to 8% were seen once. Around 8.2% of the sample belongs to the ten largest clones.

This clonotype originated in a woman younger than 35 with alopecia areata. Some clones in this sample may be carry-over from other donors' samples. The sequenced sample was whole blood, obtained in connection with sensitization to the hapten diphenylcyclopropenone (DPC). In this chain, TRBV3-1 is recombined with TRBJ2-7, and 9 junction bases match TRBD2. The nucleotides are TGTGCCAGCAGCCAAGGCTATAGCGGGGGCGGATTGGTCTACGAGCAGTACTTC. Its protein product is CASSQGYSGGGLVYEQYF.